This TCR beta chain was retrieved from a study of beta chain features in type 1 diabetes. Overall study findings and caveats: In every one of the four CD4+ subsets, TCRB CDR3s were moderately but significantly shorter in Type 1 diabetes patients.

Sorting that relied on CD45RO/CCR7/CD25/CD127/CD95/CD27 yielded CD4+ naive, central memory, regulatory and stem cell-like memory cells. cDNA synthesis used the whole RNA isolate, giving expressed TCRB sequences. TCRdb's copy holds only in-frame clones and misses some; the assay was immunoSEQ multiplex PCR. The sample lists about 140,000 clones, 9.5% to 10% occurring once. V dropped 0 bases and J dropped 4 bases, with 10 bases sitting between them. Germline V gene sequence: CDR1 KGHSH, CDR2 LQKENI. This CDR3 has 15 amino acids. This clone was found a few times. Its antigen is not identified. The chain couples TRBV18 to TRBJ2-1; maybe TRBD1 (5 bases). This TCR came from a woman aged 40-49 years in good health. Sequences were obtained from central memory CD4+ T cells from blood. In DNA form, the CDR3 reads TGTGCCAGCTCACCACCCGGCAGGGATTACAATGAGCAGTTCTTC. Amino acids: CASSPPGRDYNEQFF.